The entry that follows covers one TCR beta chain sequence. This PCR relied on a set of 60 Vbeta primers and 13 Jbeta primers. Original handling: Later, about 80 million unique TCR beta chains were counted in an analysis, and 10 million to 12 million of them were shared. This table comes from immunoSEQ multiplex PCR, and its TCRdb copy is limited to in-frame clones, with some not included. The D gene and trimming were derived from the DNA, and the V and J assignments and clone size from that table. The sample yields more than 85,000 clones, about four fifths seen once. This sample was taken from a study of cytomegalovirus exposure and HLA in healthy donors. The germline gives CDR1 SGHVS, CDR2 FQNEAQ. This CDR3 is built from 17 residues. Trimming shortened V by 2 bases and J by 0 bases, and 16 bases separated the two germline ends.

This TCR came from a female donor in good health and CMV-seropositive. The V and J genes are TRBV7-8 and TRBJ1-1, with D hard to call. Sequencing was carried out using PBMCs. In nucleotides, the CDR3 is TGTGCCAGCAGCTTATTACCTCGACAAAAACTGAACACTGAAGCTTTCTTT. This gives the protein CASSLLPRQKLNTEAFF. The variable domain in full, with the rest retrieved from reference TRBV7-8 and TRBJ1-1, is GAGVSQSPRYKVAKRGQDVALRCDPISGHVSLFWYQQALGQGPEFLTYFQNEAQLDKSGLPSDRFFAERPEGSVSTLKIQRTQQEDSAVYLCASSLLPRQKLNTEAFFGQGTRLTVV.